This TCR beta chain derives from a study of OX40 agonist ivuxolimab in advanced cancers. The overall study: Prior therapy, whether anti-PD-1, anti-PD-L1 or anti-CTLA-4, was allowed, and about 39% had some. Partial responses were achieved by three patients, one with hepatocellular carcinoma and two with cutaneous melanoma. Points from the study as a whole: In general, CD8+ T cells held more expanded clones than CD4+ did, on average.

The germline V gene has CDR1 MNHNS and CDR2 SASEGT. Trimming pared 0 bases from V and 2 bases from J, leaving 11 bases between. CDR3 length: 15 amino acids. With regard to this clone: Its antigen remains unidentified.

Repertoires were generated with immunoSEQ multiplex PCR, while TCRdb's copy carries only in-frame clones and drops some. The table shows tens of thousands of clones, with 80% to 90% occurring only once. This receptor was obtained from an adult with an advanced solid tumor such as melanoma, head and neck, liver or kidney cancer. The sequencing here drew on CD4+ or CD8+ T cells sorted from blood, taken in a trial of the OX40 agonist ivuxolimab. The chain combines TRBV6-1 with TRBJ2-7; perhaps TRBD1 as D (6 bases). CDR3 residues: CASSEADRTAYEQYF. The CDR3 bases are TGTGCCAGCAGTGAAGCTGACAGGACCGCCTACGAGCAGTACTTC.